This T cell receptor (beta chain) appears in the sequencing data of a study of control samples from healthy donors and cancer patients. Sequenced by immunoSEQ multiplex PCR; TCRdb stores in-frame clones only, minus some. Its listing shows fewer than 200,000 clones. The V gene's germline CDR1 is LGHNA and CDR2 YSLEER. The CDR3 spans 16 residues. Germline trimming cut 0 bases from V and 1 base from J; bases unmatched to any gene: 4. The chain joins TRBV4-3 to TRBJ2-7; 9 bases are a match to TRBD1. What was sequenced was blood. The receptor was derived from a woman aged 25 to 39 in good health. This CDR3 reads CASSQDLGTGSYEQYF. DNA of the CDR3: TGCGCCAGCAGCCAAGATCTTGGGACAGGGTCCTACGAGCAGTACTTC.